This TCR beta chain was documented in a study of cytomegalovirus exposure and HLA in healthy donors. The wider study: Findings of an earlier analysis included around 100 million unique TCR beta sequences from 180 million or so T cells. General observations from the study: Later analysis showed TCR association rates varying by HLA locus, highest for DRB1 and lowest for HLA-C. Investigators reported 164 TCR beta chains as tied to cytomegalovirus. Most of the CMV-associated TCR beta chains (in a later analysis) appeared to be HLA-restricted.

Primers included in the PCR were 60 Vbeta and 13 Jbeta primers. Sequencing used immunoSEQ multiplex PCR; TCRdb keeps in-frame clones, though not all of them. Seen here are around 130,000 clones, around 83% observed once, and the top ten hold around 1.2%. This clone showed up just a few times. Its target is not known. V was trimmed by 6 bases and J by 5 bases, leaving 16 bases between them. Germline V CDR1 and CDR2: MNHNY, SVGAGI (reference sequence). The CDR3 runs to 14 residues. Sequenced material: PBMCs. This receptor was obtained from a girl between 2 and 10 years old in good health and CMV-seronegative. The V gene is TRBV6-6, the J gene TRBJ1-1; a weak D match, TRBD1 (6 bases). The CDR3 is CASSLQGKGTEAFF. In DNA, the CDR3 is TGTGCCAGCAGCCTACAGGGAAAGGGGACTGAAGCTTTCTTT.